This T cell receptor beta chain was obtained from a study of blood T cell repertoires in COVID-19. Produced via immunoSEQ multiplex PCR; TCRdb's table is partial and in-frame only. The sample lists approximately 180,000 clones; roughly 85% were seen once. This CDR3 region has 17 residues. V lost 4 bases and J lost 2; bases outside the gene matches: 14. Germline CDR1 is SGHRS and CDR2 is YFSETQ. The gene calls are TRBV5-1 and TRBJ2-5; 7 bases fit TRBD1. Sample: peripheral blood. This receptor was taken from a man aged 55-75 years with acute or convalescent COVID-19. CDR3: CASSVRQGRFGQETQYF. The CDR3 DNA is TGCGCCAGCAGCGTTCGACAGGGAAGGTTTGGACAAGAGACCCAGTACTTC.